The following is a T cell receptor beta chain sequence with its context. A 5'RACE reaction primed in the constant segment made cDNA libraries of TCR alpha and TCR beta, and these carried sample barcodes and UMIs. TCRdb reprocessed the 5' RACE reads via MiXCR and lists one record per CDR3 protein. The profile shows approximately 430,000 distinct CDR3 sequences, less than 25% of them singletons. V dropped 0 bases and J dropped 3 bases, with 9 bases sitting between them. There are 15 residues in the CDR3. Germline loops: CDR1 MRHNA, CDR2 SNTAGT. The data belong to a study of T-cell memory formation after mild COVID-19.

The specimen was PBMCs or a T cell subset sorted from them (not recorded which). This chain links TRBV6-4 with TRBJ2-1; tentative D call: TRBD2 (6 bases). This TCR was sampled from an adult woman who had mild COVID-19 (a few samples of this study predate the infection). Cell type and time point are not known. The CDR3 nucleotides read TGTGCCAGCAGTGACTCTAGCGGAGACTACAATGAGCAGTTCTTC. Translated, it gives CASSDSSGDYNEQFF.